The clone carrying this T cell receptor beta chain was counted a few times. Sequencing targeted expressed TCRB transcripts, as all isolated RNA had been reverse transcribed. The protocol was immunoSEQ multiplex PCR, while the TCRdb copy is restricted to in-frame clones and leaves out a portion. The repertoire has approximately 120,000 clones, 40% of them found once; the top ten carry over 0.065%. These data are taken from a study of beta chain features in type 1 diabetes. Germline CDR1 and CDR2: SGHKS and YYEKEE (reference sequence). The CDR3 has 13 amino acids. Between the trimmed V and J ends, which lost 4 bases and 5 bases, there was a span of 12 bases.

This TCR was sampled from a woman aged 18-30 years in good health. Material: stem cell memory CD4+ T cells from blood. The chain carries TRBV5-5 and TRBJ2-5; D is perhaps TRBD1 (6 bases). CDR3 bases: TGTGCCAGCAGCAGACACAGGGAGGAGACCCAGTACTTC. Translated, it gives CASSRHREETQYF.